A selection of T cell receptor beta chains follows, all from one sample in a study of T cell repertoires in cytomegalovirus infection. Using its own MiXCR run on the reads, TCRdb lists one record per CDR3 protein. The sample lists about 180,000 distinct CDR3 sequences, around 14% occurring once. The sample consisted of PBMCs. These receptors were taken from a human donor in good health (CMV status not recorded). Some clones in this sample may be carry-over from other donors' samples. Both conserved end residues are part of each CDR3. The D gene is left open where the match is weak. Size is omitted from some rows. Given values are once, few, many or a class for expanded clones.

cdr3_aa: CASSSRFRGGGYNEQFF; cdr3_nt: TGTGCCAGCAGTTCCCGCTTTAGGGGGGGCGGGTACAATGAGCAGTTCTTC; clone_size: NA; j_call: TRBJ2-1; d_call: NA; v_call: TRBV28
cdr3_aa: CASSTWGQISGNTIYF; cdr3_nt: TGTGCCAGCAGCACCTGGGGACAGATCTCTGGAAACACCATATATTTT; clone_size: many; j_call: TRBJ1-3; d_call: TRBD1; v_call: TRBV5-4
cdr3_aa: CASSYRTTGSYEQYF; cdr3_nt: TGTGCCAGCAGTTACCGGACGACAGGTTCCTACGAGCAGTACTTC; clone_size: NA; j_call: TRBJ2-7; d_call: NA; v_call: TRBV6-5
cdr3_aa: CASILGSDTEAFF; cdr3_nt: TGTGCCAGCATCCTGGGCAGTGACACTGAAGCTTTCTTT; clone_size: few; j_call: TRBJ1-1; d_call: NA; v_call: TRBV12-3/TRBV12-4
cdr3_aa: CASSLERGVTEAFF; cdr3_nt: TGTGCCAGCTCCTTGGAGAGGGGGGTCACTGAAGCTTTCTTT; clone_size: NA; j_call: TRBJ1-1; d_call: NA; v_call: TRBV12-3/TRBV12-4
cdr3_aa: CASSKDPEAFF; cdr3_nt: TGTGCCAGCTCAAAGGATCCTGAAGCTTTCTTT; clone_size: few; j_call: TRBJ1-1; d_call: NA; v_call: TRBV18
cdr3_aa: CSVLSGGSYNEQFF; cdr3_nt: TGCAGCGTTCTTAGCGGGGGCTCCTACAATGAGCAGTTCTTC; clone_size: few; j_call: TRBJ2-1; d_call: TRBD2; v_call: TRBV29-1
cdr3_aa: CASSLRDFIYTEAFF; cdr3_nt: TGTGCCAGCAGTCTTAGGGATTTCATATACACTGAAGCTTTCTTT; clone_size: many; j_call: TRBJ1-1; d_call: NA; v_call: TRBV7-8
cdr3_aa: CASSLSGTGVTYEQYF; cdr3_nt: TGTGCCAGCAGTCTCTCCGGGACAGGGGTAACCTACGAGCAGTACTTC; clone_size: few; j_call: TRBJ2-7; d_call: TRBD1; v_call: TRBV28
cdr3_aa: CASSLGGLAGGEDNEQFF; cdr3_nt: TGCGCCAGCAGCCTGGGGGGACTAGCGGGAGGAGAAGACAATGAGCAGTTCTTC; clone_size: NA; j_call: TRBJ2-1; d_call: TRBD2; v_call: TRBV5-1
cdr3_aa: CASSSHMDGNIQYF; cdr3_nt: TGTGCCAGCAGCTCCCACATGGACGGGAACATTCAGTACTTC; clone_size: NA; j_call: TRBJ2-4; d_call: NA; v_call: TRBV11-1
cdr3_aa: CASSYGSGISQPQHF; cdr3_nt: TGTGCCAGCAGTTACGGTTCAGGGATCAGTCAGCCCCAGCATTTT; clone_size: few; j_call: TRBJ1-5; d_call: NA; v_call: TRBV6-2/TRBV6-3
cdr3_aa: CASSSTRQITEAFF; cdr3_nt: TGTGCCAGCAGTTCCACCCGACAGATCACTGAAGCTTTCTTT; clone_size: few; j_call: TRBJ1-1; d_call: NA; v_call: TRBV6-1
cdr3_aa: CSALGLDRYEQYF; cdr3_nt: TGCAGCGCCCTCGGGTTGGACCGCTACGAGCAGTACTTC; clone_size: NA; j_call: TRBJ2-7; d_call: NA; v_call: TRBV29-1
cdr3_aa: CASTRARGPRYAEAFF; cdr3_nt: TGTGCCAGCACAAGGGCCAGGGGGCCCAGGTACGCTGAAGCTTTCTTT; clone_size: few; j_call: TRBJ1-1; d_call: TRBD1; v_call: TRBV14
cdr3_aa: CSGATAGELFF; cdr3_nt: TGCAGCGGAGCAACGGCCGGGGAGCTGTTTTTT; clone_size: NA; j_call: TRBJ2-2; d_call: NA; v_call: TRBV29-1
cdr3_aa: CASSEFGSYGYTF; cdr3_nt: TGTGCCAGCAGTGAATTTGGGTCCTATGGCTACACCTTC; clone_size: few; j_call: TRBJ1-2; d_call: NA; v_call: TRBV2
cdr3_aa: CASSQDRLGTDTQYF; cdr3_nt: TGCGCCAGCAGCCAAGATAGACTCGGAACAGATACGCAGTATTTT; clone_size: many; j_call: TRBJ2-3; d_call: NA; v_call: TRBV4-1
cdr3_aa: CSVRQGNTGELFF; cdr3_nt: TGCAGCGTACGACAGGGGAACACCGGGGAGCTGTTTTTT; clone_size: few; j_call: TRBJ2-2; d_call: TRBD1; v_call: TRBV29-1
cdr3_aa: CASRRDLGGYTF; cdr3_nt: TGTGCCAGCAGGAGGGACCTCGGGGGCTACACCTTC; clone_size: many; j_call: TRBJ1-2; d_call: NA; v_call: TRBV7-2
cdr3_aa: CASSFSSGSTEAYF; cdr3_nt: TGTGCCAGCAGCTTCAGTTCGGGGAGCACTGAAGCTTACTTT; clone_size: NA; j_call: TRBJ1-1; d_call: NA; v_call: TRBV5-4
cdr3_aa: CASSEIGGDYNEQFF; cdr3_nt: TGTGCCAGCAGTGAGATCGGGGGGGATTACAATGAGCAGTTCTTC; clone_size: NA; j_call: TRBJ2-1; d_call: TRBD2; v_call: TRBV25-1
cdr3_aa: CASSRDRDPTYEQYF; cdr3_nt: TGTGCCAGCAGCCGGGACAGGGACCCCACCTACGAGCAGTACTTC; clone_size: many; j_call: TRBJ2-7; d_call: TRBD1; v_call: TRBV7-2
cdr3_aa: CASSFWGGGELFF; cdr3_nt: TGTGCCAGCAGTTTCTGGGGGGGCGGGGAGCTGTTTTTT; clone_size: many; j_call: TRBJ2-2; d_call: TRBD2; v_call: TRBV12-3/TRBV12-4
cdr3_aa: CSFAGGRTMNTEAFF; cdr3_nt: TGCAGTTTTGCGGGAGGCCGGACCATGAACACTGAAGCTTTCTTT; clone_size: many; j_call: TRBJ1-1; d_call: NA; v_call: TRBV20-1
cdr3_aa: CASSVGSNTEAFF; cdr3_nt: TGTGCCAGCTCGGTAGGTTCGAACACTGAAGCTTTCTTT; clone_size: few; j_call: TRBJ1-1; d_call: NA; v_call: TRBV2
cdr3_aa: CASSLWARDTQYF; cdr3_nt: TGTGCCAGCAGCTTATGGGCTCGAGATACGCAGTATTTT; clone_size: few; j_call: TRBJ2-3; d_call: NA; v_call: TRBV7-2
cdr3_aa: CASSFSGAGDTEAFF; cdr3_nt: TGTGCCAGCAGTTTCTCTGGCGCCGGGGACACTGAAGCTTTCTTT; clone_size: NA; j_call: TRBJ1-1; d_call: NA; v_call: TRBV27
cdr3_aa: CASSQAGGPDEQYF; cdr3_nt: TGTGCCAGCAGCCAAGCGGGAGGGCCCGACGAGCAGTACTTC; clone_size: NA; j_call: TRBJ2-7; d_call: TRBD2; v_call: TRBV28
cdr3_aa: CASSFHLGGAPYNEQFF; cdr3_nt: TGTGCCAGCAGCTTTCATCTTGGCGGGGCCCCCTACAATGAGCAGTTCTTC; clone_size: NA; j_call: TRBJ2-1; d_call: NA; v_call: TRBV7-9
cdr3_aa: CASSVSINQPQHF; cdr3_nt: TGCGCCAGCAGTGTTTCCATCAATCAGCCCCAGCATTTT; clone_size: many; j_call: TRBJ1-5; d_call: NA; v_call: TRBV10-2
cdr3_aa: CASEDRANNSPLHF; cdr3_nt: TGTGCCAGCGAGGACAGAGCAAATAATTCACCCCTCCACTTT; clone_size: many; j_call: TRBJ1-6; d_call: NA; v_call: TRBV7-9
cdr3_aa: CASSDDRDQPQHF; cdr3_nt: TGTGCCAGCAGTGATGACAGGGATCAGCCCCAGCATTTT; clone_size: many; j_call: TRBJ1-5; d_call: TRBD1; v_call: TRBV2
cdr3_aa: CASSLHPTGATEAFF; cdr3_nt: TGTGCCAGCAGCTTGCATCCGACAGGGGCGACTGAAGCTTTCTTT; clone_size: many; j_call: TRBJ1-1; d_call: TRBD1; v_call: TRBV11-2
cdr3_aa: CASSLSRQGLLTDTQYF; cdr3_nt: TGTGCCAGCAGTTTATCCCGGCAGGGACTCCTCACAGATACGCAGTATTTT; clone_size: NA; j_call: TRBJ2-3; d_call: NA; v_call: TRBV12-3/TRBV12-4
cdr3_aa: CSVGVRQDYGYTF; cdr3_nt: TGCAGCGTTGGGGTGCGACAGGACTATGGCTACACCTTC; clone_size: many; j_call: TRBJ1-2; d_call: NA; v_call: TRBV29-1
cdr3_aa: CASSGTGINQPQHF; cdr3_nt: TGTGCCAGCAGTGGGACAGGGATAAATCAGCCCCAGCATTTT; clone_size: many; j_call: TRBJ1-5; d_call: TRBD1; v_call: TRBV6-1
cdr3_aa: CASSFGPYEQYF; cdr3_nt: TGTGCCAGCAGCTTTGGCCCCTACGAGCAGTACTTC; clone_size: many; j_call: TRBJ2-7; d_call: NA; v_call: TRBV7-2
cdr3_aa: CASSPGQGDYGYTF; cdr3_nt: TGTGCCAGCAGCCCAGGACAGGGGGACTATGGCTACACCTTC; clone_size: many; j_call: TRBJ1-2; d_call: TRBD1; v_call: TRBV7-2
cdr3_aa: CSVDRNTGELFF; cdr3_nt: TGCAGCGTTGACAGGAACACCGGGGAGCTGTTTTTT; clone_size: NA; j_call: TRBJ2-2; d_call: NA; v_call: TRBV29-1
cdr3_aa: CASNPGRVNTEAFF; cdr3_nt: TGTGCCAGTAATCCCGGTCGGGTGAACACTGAAGCTTTCTTT; clone_size: NA; j_call: TRBJ1-1; d_call: NA; v_call: TRBV19
cdr3_aa: CATKGGEEKTGELFF; cdr3_nt: TGTGCCACTAAGGGAGGGGAGGAAAAGACCGGGGAGCTGTTTTTT; clone_size: few; j_call: TRBJ2-2; d_call: TRBD2; v_call: TRBV28
cdr3_aa: CASSSQRGAYEQYF; cdr3_nt: TGTGCCAGCAGTAGCCAGCGGGGTGCCTACGAGCAGTACTTC; clone_size: NA; j_call: TRBJ2-7; d_call: TRBD2; v_call: TRBV2
cdr3_aa: CASGSPDSSGYTF; cdr3_nt: TGTGCTAGTGGTTCTCCCGACAGTTCCGGCTACACCTTC; clone_size: many; j_call: TRBJ1-2; d_call: NA; v_call: TRBV12-5
cdr3_aa: CSVEGRKDGELFF; cdr3_nt: TGCAGCGTTGAGGGGAGAAAGGACGGGGAGCTGTTTTTT; clone_size: few; j_call: TRBJ2-2; d_call: NA; v_call: TRBV29-1
cdr3_aa: CSARTSTNEQFF; cdr3_nt: TGCAGTGCTAGGACTAGCACCAATGAGCAGTTCTTC; clone_size: NA; j_call: TRBJ2-1; d_call: TRBD2; v_call: TRBV20-1
cdr3_aa: CSAQGPSSYEQYF; cdr3_nt: TGCAGTGCCCAGGGTCCAAGTAGCTACGAGCAGTACTTC; clone_size: few; j_call: TRBJ2-7; d_call: NA; v_call: TRBV20-1
cdr3_aa: CSVEHTANYGYTF; cdr3_nt: TGCAGCGTTGAGCATACAGCTAACTATGGCTACACCTTC; clone_size: few; j_call: TRBJ1-2; d_call: NA; v_call: TRBV29-1
cdr3_aa: CASTPPGSEAFF; cdr3_nt: TGTGCCAGCACCCCTCCGGGGAGTGAAGCTTTCTTT; clone_size: few; j_call: TRBJ1-1; d_call: NA; v_call: TRBV12-3/TRBV12-4
cdr3_aa: CASSLVVGYTF; cdr3_nt: TGTGCCAGCAGCTTAGTTGTCGGCTACACCTTC; clone_size: many; j_call: TRBJ1-2; d_call: NA; v_call: TRBV11-2
cdr3_aa: CSAFPQETTRGYTF; cdr3_nt: TGCAGTGCTTTTCCCCAGGAAACGACGCGGGGCTACACCTTC; clone_size: few; j_call: TRBJ1-2; d_call: NA; v_call: TRBV20-1
cdr3_aa: CASTPGNLVAFYEQYF; cdr3_nt: TGTGCCAGCACCCCGGGAAACCTAGTCGCCTTCTACGAGCAGTACTTC; clone_size: few; j_call: TRBJ2-7; d_call: NA; v_call: TRBV28
cdr3_aa: CASSFSKLVSHEQFF; cdr3_nt: TGTGCCAGCAGTTTTTCGAAGCTAGTCAGCCATGAGCAGTTCTTC; clone_size: many; j_call: TRBJ2-1; d_call: NA; v_call: TRBV27
cdr3_aa: CASGVFGDGYTF; cdr3_nt: TGTGCCAGCGGAGTCTTCGGGGACGGCTACACCTTC; clone_size: many; j_call: TRBJ1-2; d_call: NA; v_call: TRBV7-6
cdr3_aa: CSSFGSPYNEQFF; cdr3_nt: TGCAGCTCTTTCGGGAGCCCCTACAATGAGCAGTTCTTC; clone_size: NA; j_call: TRBJ2-1; d_call: NA; v_call: TRBV29-1
cdr3_aa: CASSLLGIGYNEQFF; cdr3_nt: TGTGCCAGCAGTTTACTAGGGATAGGGTACAATGAGCAGTTCTTC; clone_size: many; j_call: TRBJ2-1; d_call: NA; v_call: TRBV28
cdr3_aa: CASSRPPSNTEAFF; cdr3_nt: TGTGCCAGCAGCCGACCCCCATCGAACACTGAAGCTTTCTTT; clone_size: many; j_call: TRBJ1-1; d_call: NA; v_call: TRBV11-2
cdr3_aa: CASTPLGRELDEQYF; cdr3_nt: TGTGCCAGCACCCCCCTGGGGCGGGAGCTCGACGAGCAGTACTTC; clone_size: NA; j_call: TRBJ2-7; d_call: TRBD2; v_call: TRBV28
cdr3_aa: CASSSGFYTDTQYF; cdr3_nt: TGTGCCAGCAGTTCGGGCTTCTACACAGATACGCAGTATTTT; clone_size: few; j_call: TRBJ2-3; d_call: NA; v_call: TRBV6-5